The subject of this entry is one T cell receptor (beta chain). Its target is unknown. The germline CDR1 and CDR2 sequences are SGHTA and FQGNSA. V lost 4 bases, J lost 8 bases, and 12 bases lay in between. The CDR3 consists of 13 residues. The sample comes from a study of T-cell memory formation after mild COVID-19. The study, taken as a whole, reports: CD4+ contracting clones lay mainly in CM and EM, CD8+ ones in EMRA. Detection of some responders pre-infection suggested pre-existing cross-reactive memory T cells participated.

Using its own MiXCR run on the 5' RACE reads, TCRdb lists one record per CDR3 protein. The table records 250,000 to 300,000 distinct CDR3 sequences, about 17% of them present only once. Material: PBMCs or a T cell subset sorted from them (not recorded which). V is TRBV7-2 and J is TRBJ2-1; D gene ambiguous. This TCR derives from a man in his late teens or twenties who had mild COVID-19 (a few samples of this study predate the infection). Cell type and time point are not known. CDR3 in amino acids: CASSYTTRYEQFF. In DNA form, the CDR3 reads TGTGCCAGCAGCTACACGACGAGGTATGAGCAGTTCTTC.